Listed below are T cell receptor beta chains from one sample, sequenced in a study of cytomegalovirus exposure and HLA in healthy donors. Repertoires were generated with immunoSEQ multiplex PCR, while TCRdb's copy carries only in-frame clones and drops some. The table has 75,000 to 95,000 clones, about 66% seen once. The sequenced sample was PBMCs. These receptors were taken from a woman aged 50 to 60 in good health and CMV-seropositive. CDR3s include the opening cysteine and the closing phenylalanine or tryptophan. D genes are given only for firm matches. Clone size is not always given. Where it is, it says once, few, many or a class for expanded clones.

CDR3nt: TGTGCCAGCAGTGGAGCCACTAGCGCAAGCACAGATACGCAGTATTTT
CDR3aa: CASSGATSASTDTQYF
abundance: .
v_gene: TRBV2
j_gene: TRBJ2-3
d_gene: TRBD2

CDR3nt: TGTGCCAGCAGTTACGGGCCGGATAGCAATCAGCCCCAGCATTTT
CDR3aa: CASSYGPDSNQPQHF
abundance: .
v_gene: TRBV6-5
j_gene: TRBJ1-5
d_gene: .

CDR3nt: TGTGCCAGCAGCTTAGTGGGGCAGTCCCAGGAGACTGAAGCTTTCTTT
CDR3aa: CASSLVGQSQETEAFF
abundance: .
v_gene: TRBV7-3
j_gene: TRBJ1-1
d_gene: .

CDR3nt: TGCAGCGTTGAAGAGGGAACGGGCGGGGCCGGGTTGACCGGGGAGCTGTTTTTT
CDR3aa: CSVEEGTGGAGLTGELFF
abundance: .
v_gene: TRBV29-1
j_gene: TRBJ2-2
d_gene: .

CDR3nt: TGTGCCACCAGCAACAACTACGAGCAGTACTTC
CDR3aa: CATSNNYEQYF
abundance: once
v_gene: TRBV15
j_gene: TRBJ2-7
d_gene: .

CDR3nt: TGCGCCAGCAGCTTGGTAGGGGACAGTAGAGAGACCCAGTACTTC
CDR3aa: CASSLVGDSRETQYF
abundance: .
v_gene: TRBV5-1
j_gene: TRBJ2-5
d_gene: TRBD1

CDR3nt: TGTGCCAGCACTAGATCAGTGACCATTACGAACACCGGGGAGCTGTTTTTT
CDR3aa: CASTRSVTITNTGELFF
abundance: .
v_gene: TRBV7-2
j_gene: TRBJ2-2
d_gene: .

CDR3nt: TGCAGTGCTTCCTGGCAGGGTGAAGCTTTCTTT
CDR3aa: CSASWQGEAFF
abundance: .
v_gene: TRBV20-1
j_gene: TRBJ1-1
d_gene: .

CDR3nt: TGTGCCAGCAGCCCCCAGGGGCATGGGGATACGCAGTATTTT
CDR3aa: CASSPQGHGDTQYF
abundance: .
v_gene: TRBV7-8
j_gene: TRBJ2-3
d_gene: .

CDR3nt: TGTGCCTGGAGTGTACGGGGGGGGGCGTTGGGTGAAGCTTTCTTT
CDR3aa: CAWSVRGGALGEAFF
abundance: .
v_gene: TRBV30
j_gene: TRBJ1-1
d_gene: .